Following are 3 T cell receptor beta chains from one sample sequenced in a study of T cells in Graves' hyperthyroidism and ophthalmopathy. It was RNA transcripts that yielded the amplified TCR beta CDR3 regions. Using the HTBI primer set, a first-round RT-PCR was run on the TCR CDR3. TCRdb itself ran the multiplex PCR reads through MiXCR, one entry per CDR3 protein. Of 750,000 to 900,000 distinct CDR3 sequences listed, more than 30% are singletons. What was sequenced was blood. These receptor sequences come from a man aged 18 to 30 with Graves' hyperthyroidism.

This clonotype has at least ten counts. This chain joins TRBV29-1 and TRBJ1-1; 8 positions agree with TRBD1. The germline V gene encodes CDR1 SQVTM and CDR2 ANQGSEA. The CDR3 extends over 10 amino acids. Losses at the gene ends were 7 bases for V and 9 bases for J; bases not matched to a gene: 4. In DNA, the CDR3 is TGCAGCGGAGACAGGGGACAAGCTTTCTTT. This encodes CSGDRGQAFF.

This clonotype was found a few times. V is TRBV19 and J is TRBJ2-7; 8 nucleotides line up with TRBD1. The CDR3 extends over 16 amino acids. V lost 9 bases, J lost 2 bases, and 15 bases stayed unmatched. The germline gives CDR1 LNHDA, CDR2 SQIVND (reference sequence). CDR3 protein: CASSHAEPGQAYEQYF. CDR3 nucleotide sequence: TGTGCCAGCAGTCATGCGGAACCGGGACAGGCCTACGAGCAGTACTTC.

This chain links TRBV15 with TRBJ2-2, with D perhaps matching TRBD1 (6 bases). Trimming left V 7 bases short and J 1 base short, with 22 bases between. The CDR3 contains 18 residues. Germline loops: CDR1 LNHNV, CDR2 YYDKDF (reference sequence). Written as DNA, the CDR3 is TGTGCCACCAACCTGGGGGCAGGGGTCGAGCGGAACACCGGGGAGCTGTTTTTT. Residues: CATNLGAGVERNTGELFF.